The entry below gives a single TCR beta chain sequence along with its context. This sample was included in a study of shared clonotypes between healthy human individuals. Looking at the study overall: Per-donor plates numbered three CD4 naive, three CD4 memory, two CD8 naive and one CD8 memory.

This CDR3 has 11 amino acids. Trimming pared 4 bases from V and 11 bases from J, leaving 11 bases between. CDR1 MNHEY and CDR2 SVGAGI come from the germline V gene. Original analysis: Junction-only sequences without quality scores were provided by ImmunoSEQ, so filtering was different. Measured with immunoSEQ multiplex PCR; TCRdb has only the in-frame clones, and not every one. The DNA gave D and trimming, while V, J and clone size come from that table. The data show 2 million to 3 million clones, more than 90% seen once. Researchers partitioned CD4+ cells into CD45RA+ naive and CD45RA-negative memory subsets.

The TCR originated in a man aged 18 to 30 in good health. This sequence joins TRBV6-5 and TRBJ1-2, with D perhaps TRBD1 (5 bases). The sample comprised naive CD4+ T cells sorted from blood. Subset given: CD45RA+ positively selected. CDR3 sequence reads: CASSSRDRYTF. CDR3 DNA sequence: TGTGCCAGCAGTTCGAGGGACCGGTACACCTTC.